What follows is one T cell receptor (beta chain) and its context. The data were taken from a study of technical replicates of blood from a handful of donors. Generated by immunoSEQ multiplex PCR, the TCRdb table keeps only in-frame clones and is missing some. The data show roughly 73,000 clones, 93% seen once. The material sequenced was T cells isolated from PBMCs. This sequence was found in a human donor in good health.

The CDR3 loop reads CASSLAGGSGTGELFF. The CDR3 nucleotides are TGCGCCAGCAGCTTGGCCGGGGGGAGTGGCACCGGGGAGCTGTTTTTT. V gene TRBV5-1 combines with J gene TRBJ2-2, with 7 positions matching TRBD2. CDR1 is SGHRS and CDR2 is YFSETQ in the germline V gene. The CDR3 sequence is 16 residues long. The ends lost 0 bases at V and 4 bases at J; junction bases unmatched: 6.